The 20 T cell receptor beta chains reported below all come from one sample, sequenced in a study of T cells in Graves' hyperthyroidism and ophthalmopathy. Template material for amplifying TCR beta CDR3 regions consisted of RNA transcripts. HTBI primers were employed in a first-round RT-PCR of the TCR CDR3. TCRdb recomputed calls from the multiplex PCR reads with MiXCR, one row per CDR3 protein. Of fewer than 900,000 distinct CDR3 sequences in the sample, 16% were seen once. Sample: blood. The receptors derive from a man younger than 35 with Graves' hyperthyroidism.

This clonotype was seen many times. The chain joins TRBV11-2 to TRBJ2-7, with D hard to call. In germline, CDR1 is SGHAT, CDR2 FQNNGV. There are 17 residues in the CDR3. V was pared by 1 base and J by 1 base, with 17 bases between. The CDR3 DNA reads as TGTGCCAGCAGCTTAGTTTTTCCGGCAGAGCCTTCCTACGAGCAGTACTTC. Protein: CASSLVFPAEPSYEQYF.

This clonotype was observed at least ten times. The chain employs TRBV11-3 and TRBJ2-5, with TRBD1 matching 8 bases. The CDR3 length is 15 residues. V gave up 1 base and J gave up 6 bases; unmatched junction bases: 7. Germline V gene sequence: CDR1 SGHNT, CDR2 YENEEA. DNA of the CDR3: TGTGCCAGCAGCTTAGGACAGGGGAGACTGAAGACCCAGTACTTC. Residues: CASSLGQGRLKTQYF.

This clonotype was seen only a few times. This chain joins TRBV10-3 and TRBJ2-2; the D gene could be TRBD1 or TRBD2 (5 bases each). This CDR3 comprises 14 residues. Germline lookup yields CDR1 ENHRY and CDR2 SYGVKD. Between the trimmed V and J ends, which lost 4 bases and 4 bases, there was a span of 10 bases. DNA of the CDR3: TGTGCCATCAGTGCTTCGGGGACCACCGGGGAGCTGTTTTTT. Protein sequence: CAISASGTTGELFF.

The CDR3 nucleotides are TGCAGTGCTAGAGAACAGGGGGATGAAAAACTGTTTTTT. Translation gives CSAREQGDEKLFF. V usage is TRBV20-1 and J usage is TRBJ1-4, with 8 bases identical to TRBD1. CDR1 and CDR2 (germline): DFQATT, SNEGSKA (reference sequence). V lost 0 bases, J lost 6 bases, and 0 bases stayed unmatched. The CDR3 length is 13 residues.

This clonotype came up a few times. V and J are TRBV2 and TRBJ2-2; D is perhaps TRBD1 or TRBD2 (6 bases each). The germline V and J ends were trimmed by 7 bases and 4 bases, with 13 bases remaining between them. There are 14 residues in the CDR3. Per germline, CDR1 SNHLY and CDR2 FYNNEI. CDR3 coding DNA: TGTGCCAGCAAGGAGGGACAAACCACCGGGGAGCTGTTTTTT. Translating it yields CASKEGQTTGELFF.

The chain links TRBV11-2 to TRBJ2-7; 7 positions agree with TRBD1. J was trimmed by 3 bases and V by 4 bases; bases with no gene match: 9. The CDR3 has 15 amino acids. Germline loops: CDR1 SGHAT, CDR2 FQNNGV. The CDR3, as DNA: TGTGCCAGCAGCTCCCCGGTCAGGGGGTACTACGAGCAGTACTTC. Its protein product is CASSSPVRGYYEQYF.

The table lists this clonotype with many counts. This chain connects TRBV24-1 to TRBJ2-7; 7 bases agree with TRBD1. The CDR3 is made up of 13 amino acids. Germline V CDR1 and CDR2: KGHDR, SFDVKD. The V and J ends lost 5 bases and 3 bases, in that order; junction bases with no gene match: 3. The CDR3 is CATSGTGDYEQYF. CDR3 in DNA: TGTGCCACCAGTGGAACAGGGGACTACGAGCAGTACTTC.

In regard to this clonotype: A much more abundant neighbour one base away suggests this may be a read error. The chain is built from TRBV28 and TRBJ2-5; perhaps D is TRBD1 or TRBD2 (5 bases each). CDR3 length equals 15 residues. From germline, CDR1 is MDHEN and CDR2 SYDVKM. In DNA form, the CDR3 reads TGTACCAGCAGTTTAATGGGACGTCCACCCGAGACCCAGTACTTC. It yields the protein CTSSLMGRPPETQYF.

The chain joins TRBV24-1 to TRBJ2-4; 10 positions agree with TRBD1. The CDR3 has 22 residues. Germline CDR1 reads KGHDR; CDR2 reads SFDVKD. Germline trimming cut 1 base from V and 7 bases from J; bases unmatched to any gene: 24. The chain's CDR3 is CATSDLLAAGTGAWESGNIQYF. The CDR3 coding sequence is TGTGCCACCAGTGATTTACTTGCGGCCGGGACAGGGGCTTGGGAGTCGGGGAACATTCAGTACTTC.

The sample holds many counts of this clonotype. This chain uses TRBV28 with TRBJ2-7; D is possibly TRBD1 (5 bases). Trimming took off 3 bases at V and 6 bases at J, with 15 bases between the two ends. CDR3 length equals 14 residues. In germline, CDR1 is MDHEN, CDR2 SYDVKM. CDR3 nucleotide sequence: TGTGCCAGCAGTTTTCTTACCAGGGTAGTCGAGCAGTACTTC. Protein product: CASSFLTRVVEQYF. The complete variable domain, with remaining parts taken from reference TRBV28 and TRBJ2-7, reads DVKVTQSSRYLVKRTGEKVFLECVQDMDHENMFWYRQDPGLGLRLIYFSYDVKMKEKGDIPEGYSVSREKKERFSLILESASTNQTSMYLCASSFLTRVVEQYFGPGTRLTVT.

At least ten counts were recorded for this clonotype. The rearrangement joins TRBV2 to TRBJ2-1, with D possibly matching TRBD1 (5 bases). Germline V gene lookup returns CDR1 SNHLY and CDR2 FYNNEI. The CDR3 covers 12 residues. V was trimmed by 9 bases and J by 8 bases, leaving 14 bases between them. This CDR3 reads CARGARVDEQFF. Here the CDR3 DNA reads TGTGCCAGAGGGGCTCGGGTCGATGAGCAGTTCTTC.

This rearrangement joins TRBV4-1 to TRBJ2-7; 11 bases match TRBD2. The CDR3 has 16 amino acids. J lost 1 base, V lost 0 bases, and 2 bases had no gene match. Germline CDR1 MGHRA, CDR2 YSYEKL. Written as DNA, the CDR3 is TGCGCCAGCAGCCAAGAAGGGACTAGCGGTTCCTACGAGCAGTACTTC. It is translated as CASSQEGTSGSYEQYF.

This clonotype was counted at least ten times. The chain recombines TRBV12-3 or TRBV12-4 with TRBJ2-7; D may be TRBD1 (6 bases). V lost 2 bases and J lost 1, with 9 bases in between. This CDR3 has 14 residues. The CDR3 DNA reads as TGTGCCAGCAGTTTATTTGGACAGTCCTACGAGCAGTACTTC. Amino acid sequence: CASSLFGQSYEQYF.

This clonotype was counted at least ten times. This chain joins TRBV2 and TRBJ2-7; 11 positions agree with TRBD2. CDR1 SNHLY and CDR2 FYNNEI come from the germline V gene. The CDR3 is 14 amino acids. J gave up 1 base and V 6 bases, and 2 bases lay outside the gene matches. This CDR3 is CASRLAGASYEQYF. In DNA form, the CDR3 reads TGTGCCAGCAGACTAGCGGGAGCTTCCTACGAGCAGTACTTC.

This clonotype has at least ten counts. The rearrangement joins TRBV20-1 to TRBJ2-3; 8 bases line up with TRBD2. Germline V gives CDR1 DFQATT, CDR2 SNEGSKA (reference sequence). Trimming removed 5 bases from V and 3 bases from J; junction bases left unmatched: 4. The CDR3 is 13 amino acids. CDR3 DNA: TGCAGTGCTGAGATAGCGGGGACAGATACGCAGTATTTT. Translation gives CSAEIAGTDTQYF.

This clonotype was seen ten or more times. V and J are TRBV12-3 or TRBV12-4 and TRBJ2-3; 9 bases line up with TRBD2. The CDR3 loop spans 14 amino acids. Trimming cost V 6 bases and J 3 bases; bases outside gene matches: 4. CDR3 protein: CASRRTSVTDTQYF. CDR3 sequence (DNA): TGTGCCAGCAGAAGGACTAGCGTAACAGATACGCAGTATTTT.

This clonotype has ten or more counts. The V and J genes are TRBV12-3 or TRBV12-4 and TRBJ2-1; D uncertain. Trimming took off 2 bases at V and 8 bases at J, with 10 bases between the two ends. This CDR3 comprises 13 residues. The CDR3 spells CASSLRVGHEQFF. DNA of the CDR3: TGTGCCAGCAGTTTACGGGTGGGCCATGAGCAGTTCTTC.

This clonotype was recorded at least ten times. The CDR3 DNA sequence: TGTGCCAGCAGCGTAGACCCAGGGGTGAACACTGAAGCTTTCTTT. Its protein product is CASSVDPGVNTEAFF. The V gene is TRBV9, the J gene TRBJ1-1; maybe TRBD1 (6 bases). Germline V gene sequence: CDR1 SGDLS, CDR2 YYNGEE. The V gene lost 0 bases and the J gene lost 0 bases, with 9 bases spanning the gap. This CDR3 comprises 15 residues.

In its sample, this clonotype was seen many times. This rearrangement joins TRBV12-3 or TRBV12-4 to TRBJ1-1; no definite D call. V lost 3 bases and J 7 bases, leaving 9 bases between the germline ends. This CDR3 is 12 amino acids long. CDR3: CASSFLGGEAFF. The CDR3, as DNA: TGTGCCAGCAGTTTCTTAGGAGGTGAAGCTTTCTTT.

This clonotype was found many times. The rearrangement links TRBV28 to TRBJ2-7, with 8 positions matching TRBD2. After removal of 2 bases from V and 2 bases from J, the junction contained 5 bases not matched to a gene. The CDR3 covers 15 residues. Per the germline V gene, CDR1 is MDHEN and CDR2 is SYDVKM. Here the CDR3 DNA reads TGTGCCAGCAGTTTAGGCGGGAGGAGCGCCTACGAGCAGTACTTC. Its protein is CASSLGGRSAYEQYF. The whole variable domain, remainder taken from reference TRBV28 and TRBJ2-7, is DVKVTQSSRYLVKRTGEKVFLECVQDMDHENMFWYRQDPGLGLRLIYFSYDVKMKEKGDIPEGYSVSREKKERFSLILESASTNQTSMYLCASSLGGRSAYEQYFGPGTRLTVT.